The rows below give T cell receptor beta chains drawn from one sample of a study of blood T cell repertoires in COVID-19. Here immunoSEQ multiplex PCR was the method, and the copy in TCRdb shows in-frame clones only, minus some. The data hold 250,000 to 300,000 clones, with about 87% observed a single time. The source material was peripheral blood. Receptor source: a woman in her twenties or thirties who had recovered from COVID-19. Each CDR3 is given without its conserved first and last residue.

J gene,V gene,CDR3 protein
TRBJ1-6,TRBV5-4,ASSPGGTGDGPLH
TRBJ1-4,TRBV3-1/TRBV3-2,ASSEYARQGPTNEKLF
TRBJ2-7,TRBV29-1,SVRGSTYEQY
TRBJ2-7,TRBV28,ASSLYFAGGPSYEQY
TRBJ2-7,TRBV28,ASQTGDRAYEQY
TRBJ1-6,TRBV5-4,ASSPRPRGNSPLH
TRBJ2-5,TRBV15,ATSRGSGGTETQY
TRBJ2-5,TRBV7-9,ASSPGQGTKTQY
TRBJ1-2,TRBV28,ASSLITGYGYT
TRBJ1-2,TRBV7-3,ASSASAGGRGYT
TRBJ2-5,TRBV11-1,ASSSDNQETQY
TRBJ1-4,TRBV2,ASSENQGEKLF
TRBJ2-5,TRBV9,ASRATGHNQETQY
TRBJ1-2,TRBV11-2,ASSLGRLNYGYT
TRBJ1-4,TRBV21-1,ASSTVGATGKLF
TRBJ1-1,TRBV7-2,ASSINRANPEAF
TRBJ2-7,TRBV2,ASSDRGGEQY
TRBJ1-1,TRBV28,ASIRQGTEAF
TRBJ2-1,TRBV7-8,ASNPSGAYNEQF
TRBJ2-1,TRBV2,ASSEFRGQYNEQF
TRBJ2-3,TRBV19,ASSISLPGTDTQY
TRBJ1-5,TRBV7-8,ASSRDRGNQPQH
TRBJ2-2,TRBV5-5,ASSLGTAERGELF
TRBJ1-2,TRBV11-2,ASSSPAQDRGLTNYGYT
TRBJ2-7,TRBV9,ASSRTFGMAATYEQY
TRBJ1-5,TRBV7-8,ASSLAGQGSNQPQH
TRBJ1-6,TRBV5-4,ASSWGQGSVSPLH
TRBJ1-5,TRBV4-2,ASSQVWGDNQPQH
TRBJ2-2,TRBV28,ASSLGGTGNTGELF
TRBJ2-1,TRBV6-2/TRBV6-3,ASSAPLTSEAEQF
TRBJ1-5,TRBV7-9,ASSSITGMRGQPQH
TRBJ1-3,TRBV11-3,ASSLDYGNTIY